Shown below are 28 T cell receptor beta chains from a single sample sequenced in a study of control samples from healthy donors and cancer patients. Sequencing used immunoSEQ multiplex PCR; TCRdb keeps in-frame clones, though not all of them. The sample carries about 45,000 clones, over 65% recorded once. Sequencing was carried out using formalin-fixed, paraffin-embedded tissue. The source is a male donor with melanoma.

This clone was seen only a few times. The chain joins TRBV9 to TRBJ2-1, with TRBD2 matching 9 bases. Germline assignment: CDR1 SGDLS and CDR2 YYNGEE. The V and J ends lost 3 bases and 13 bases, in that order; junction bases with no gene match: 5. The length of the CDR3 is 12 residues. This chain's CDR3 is CASSALAGRQFF. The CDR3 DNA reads TGTGCCAGCAGCGCGCTAGCGGGACGACAGTTCTTC.

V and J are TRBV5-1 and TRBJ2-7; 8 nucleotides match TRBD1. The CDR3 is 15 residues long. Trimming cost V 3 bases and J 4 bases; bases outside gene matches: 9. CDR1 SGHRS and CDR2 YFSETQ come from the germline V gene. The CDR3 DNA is TGCGCCAGCAGCTCCCTACAGGGGGTAGAGTACGAGCAGTACTTC. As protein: CASSSLQGVEYEQYF.

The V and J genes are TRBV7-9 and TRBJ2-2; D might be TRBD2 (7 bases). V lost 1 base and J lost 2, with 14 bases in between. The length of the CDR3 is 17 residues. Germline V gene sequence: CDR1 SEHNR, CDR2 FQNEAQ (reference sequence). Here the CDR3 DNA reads TGTGCCAGCAGCTTAGGTCTCGGGGGGCGCAACACCGGGGAGCTGTTTTTT. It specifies CASSLGLGGRNTGELFF. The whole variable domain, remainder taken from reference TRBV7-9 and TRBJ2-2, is DTGVSQNPRHKITKRGQNVTFRCDPISEHNRLYWYRQTLGQGPEFLTYFQNEAQLEKSRLLSDRFSAERPKGSFSTLEIQRTEQGDSAMYLCASSLGLGGRNTGELFFGEGSRLTVL.

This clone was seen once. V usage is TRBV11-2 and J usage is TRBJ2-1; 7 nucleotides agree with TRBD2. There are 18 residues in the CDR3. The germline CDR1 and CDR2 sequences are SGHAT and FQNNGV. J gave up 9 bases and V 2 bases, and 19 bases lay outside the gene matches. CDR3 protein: CASSLQIPGLGGYSEQFF. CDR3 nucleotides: TGTGCCAGCAGCTTACAAATTCCCGGATTGGGGGGGTATAGTGAGCAGTTCTTC.

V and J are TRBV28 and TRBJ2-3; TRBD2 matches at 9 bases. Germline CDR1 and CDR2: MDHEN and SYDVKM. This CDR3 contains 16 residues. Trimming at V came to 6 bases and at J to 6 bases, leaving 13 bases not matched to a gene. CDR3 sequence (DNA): TGTGCCAGCAGCTCCCCCTCGCGGGAGGGAGGGGATACGCAGTATTTT. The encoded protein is CASSSPSREGGDTQYF.

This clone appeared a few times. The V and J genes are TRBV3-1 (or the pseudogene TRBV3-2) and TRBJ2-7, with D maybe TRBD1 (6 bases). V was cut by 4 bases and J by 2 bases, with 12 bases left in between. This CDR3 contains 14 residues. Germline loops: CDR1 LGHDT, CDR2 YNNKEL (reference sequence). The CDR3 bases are TGTGCCAGCAGCCCTAGGACAGACACCTACGAGCAGTACTTC. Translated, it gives CASSPRTDTYEQYF.

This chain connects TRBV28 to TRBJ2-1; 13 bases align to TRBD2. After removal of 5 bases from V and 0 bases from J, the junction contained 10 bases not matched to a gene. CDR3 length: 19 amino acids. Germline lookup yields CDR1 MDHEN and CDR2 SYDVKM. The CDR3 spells CASSPTSGRLPSSYNEQFF. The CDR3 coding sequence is TGTGCCAGCAGTCCGACTAGCGGGAGGCTCCCGAGCTCCTACAATGAGCAGTTCTTC.

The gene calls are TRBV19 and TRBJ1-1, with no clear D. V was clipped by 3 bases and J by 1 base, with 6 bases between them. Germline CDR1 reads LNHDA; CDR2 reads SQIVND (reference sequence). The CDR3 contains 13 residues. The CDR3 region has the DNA TGTGCCAGTAGTATCATTGGGAACACTGAAGCTTTCTTT. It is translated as CASSIIGNTEAFF.

The CDR3: CASSLYQGVGELFF. The CDR3 bases are TGTGCCAGCAGTTTATATCAGGGGGTCGGGGAGCTGTTTTTT. V usage is TRBV28 and J usage is TRBJ2-2; TRBD1 agrees at 7 bases. The CDR3 totals 14 residues. The trim removed 1 base at V and 7 bases at J, leaving 3 bases unmatched. Germline values: CDR1 MDHEN, CDR2 SYDVKM.

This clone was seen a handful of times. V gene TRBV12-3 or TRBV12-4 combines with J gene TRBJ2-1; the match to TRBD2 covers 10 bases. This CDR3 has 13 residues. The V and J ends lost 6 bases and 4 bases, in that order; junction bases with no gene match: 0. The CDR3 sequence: CASRGLAYNEQFF. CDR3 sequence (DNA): TGTGCCAGCAGGGGACTAGCGTACAATGAGCAGTTCTTC.

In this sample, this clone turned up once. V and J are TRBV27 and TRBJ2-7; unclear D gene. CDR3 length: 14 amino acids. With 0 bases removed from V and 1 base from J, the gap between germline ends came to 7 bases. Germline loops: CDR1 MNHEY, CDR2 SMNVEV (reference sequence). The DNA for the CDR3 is TGTGCCAGCAGTTTATCATCCGGGTCCTACGAGCAGTACTTC. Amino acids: CASSLSSGSYEQYF.

This chain's CDR3 is CASGGPLSSYEQYF. In DNA, the CDR3 is TGTGCCAGCGGGGGACCTCTGTCCTCCTACGAGCAGTACTTC. The genes are TRBV2 and TRBJ2-7; the D gene could be TRBD1 or TRBD2 (5 bases each). Germline lookup yields CDR1 SNHLY and CDR2 FYNNEI. With 8 bases removed from V and 0 bases from J, the gap between germline ends came to 14 bases. The CDR3 runs to 14 residues. Supplemented by reference TRBV2 and TRBJ2-7, the full variable domain reads EPEVTQTPSHQVTQMGQEVILRCVPISNHLYFYWYRQILGQKVEFLVSFYNNEISEKSEIFDDQFSVERPDGSNFTLKIRSTKLEDSAMYFCASGGPLSSYEQYFGPGTRLTVT.

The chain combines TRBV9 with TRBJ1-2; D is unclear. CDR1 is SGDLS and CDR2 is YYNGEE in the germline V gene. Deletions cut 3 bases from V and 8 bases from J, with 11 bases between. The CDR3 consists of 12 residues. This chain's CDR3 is CASSGVLLGYTF. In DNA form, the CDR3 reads TGTGCCAGCAGCGGGGTCCTCCTAGGCTACACCTTC.

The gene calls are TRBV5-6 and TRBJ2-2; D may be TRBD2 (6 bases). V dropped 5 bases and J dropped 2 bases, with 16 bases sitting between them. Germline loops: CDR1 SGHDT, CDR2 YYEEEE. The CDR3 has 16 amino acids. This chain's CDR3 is CASSWGGAVNTGELFF. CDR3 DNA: TGTGCCAGCAGTTGGGGCGGGGCAGTTAACACCGGGGAGCTGTTTTTT. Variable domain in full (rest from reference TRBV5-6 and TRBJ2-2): DAGVTQSPTHLIKTRGQQVTLRCSPKSGHDTVSWYQQALGQGPQFIFQYYEEEERQRGNFPDRFSGHQFPNYSSELNVNALLLGDSALYLCASSWGGAVNTGELFFGEGSRLTVL.

The CDR3: CASSLEVAVGAGELFF. DNA of the CDR3: TGTGCCAGCAGCTTAGAGGTCGCAGTAGGCGCCGGGGAGCTGTTTTTT. The chain has TRBV7-6 and TRBJ2-2, with D uncertain. The V and J ends lost 1 base and 6 bases respectively, with 15 bases between them. The length of the CDR3 is 16 residues. Per germline, CDR1 SGHVS and CDR2 FNYEAQ.

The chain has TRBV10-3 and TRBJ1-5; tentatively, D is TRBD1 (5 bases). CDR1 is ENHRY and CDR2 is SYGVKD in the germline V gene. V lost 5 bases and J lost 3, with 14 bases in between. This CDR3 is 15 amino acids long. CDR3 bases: TGTGCCATCAGTCGGGGGAAGGCGGACAATCAGCCCCAGCATTTT. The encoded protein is CAISRGKADNQPQHF.

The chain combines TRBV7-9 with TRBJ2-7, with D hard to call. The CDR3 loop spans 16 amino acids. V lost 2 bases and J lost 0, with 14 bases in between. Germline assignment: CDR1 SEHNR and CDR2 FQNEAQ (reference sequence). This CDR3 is CASSLRASLSSYEQYF. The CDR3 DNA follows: TGTGCCAGCAGCTTACGGGCATCCTTATCCTCCTACGAGCAGTACTTC.

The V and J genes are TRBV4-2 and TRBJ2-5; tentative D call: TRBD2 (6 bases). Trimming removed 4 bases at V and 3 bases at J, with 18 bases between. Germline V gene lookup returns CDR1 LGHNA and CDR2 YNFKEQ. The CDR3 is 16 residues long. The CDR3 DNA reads TGTGCCAGCAGCCTTGGAGGAGGGGCACGAGAAGAGACCCAGTACTTC. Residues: CASSLGGGAREETQYF.

This CDR3 reads CASSSTYRRPREKLFF. The CDR3 bases are TGTGCCAGCAGCTCGACCTACAGGAGGCCAAGGGAAAAACTGTTTTTT. V usage is TRBV7-9 and J usage is TRBJ1-4, with D possibly matching TRBD1 (5 bases). The germline V and J ends were trimmed by 4 bases and 8 bases, with 20 bases remaining between them. The germline gives CDR1 SEHNR, CDR2 FQNEAQ (reference sequence). CDR3 length: 16 amino acids.

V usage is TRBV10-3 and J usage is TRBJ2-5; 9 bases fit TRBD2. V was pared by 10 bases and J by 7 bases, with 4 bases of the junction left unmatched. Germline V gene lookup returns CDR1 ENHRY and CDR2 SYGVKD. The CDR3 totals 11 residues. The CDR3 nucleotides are TGTGCCAGCGGGGGGGAAGCGACCCAGTACTTC. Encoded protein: CASGGEATQYF.

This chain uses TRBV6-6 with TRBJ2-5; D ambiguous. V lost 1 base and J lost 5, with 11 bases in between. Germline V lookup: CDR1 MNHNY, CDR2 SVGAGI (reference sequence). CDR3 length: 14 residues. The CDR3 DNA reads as TGTGCCAGCAGTTACTATTCCTTGGGGGAGACCCAGTACTTC. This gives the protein CASSYYSLGETQYF.

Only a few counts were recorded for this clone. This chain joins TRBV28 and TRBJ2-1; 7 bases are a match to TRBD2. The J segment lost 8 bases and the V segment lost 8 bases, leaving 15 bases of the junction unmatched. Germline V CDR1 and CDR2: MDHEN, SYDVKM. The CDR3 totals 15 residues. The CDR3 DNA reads TGTGCCAGCTTTTCCCCGGGCGGGAGCTTTGATGAGCAGTTCTTC. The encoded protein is CASFSPGGSFDEQFF.

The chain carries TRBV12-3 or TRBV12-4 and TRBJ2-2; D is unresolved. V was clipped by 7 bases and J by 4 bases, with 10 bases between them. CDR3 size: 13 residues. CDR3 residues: CASNPTPTGELFF. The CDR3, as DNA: TGTGCCAGCAACCCGACTCCCACCGGGGAGCTGTTTTTT.

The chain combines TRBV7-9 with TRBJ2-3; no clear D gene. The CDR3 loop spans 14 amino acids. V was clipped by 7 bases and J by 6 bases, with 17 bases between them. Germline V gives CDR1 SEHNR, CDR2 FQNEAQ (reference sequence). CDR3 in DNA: TGTGCCAGCACCTACATAAGTGGGGTTGATACGCAGTATTTT. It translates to CASTYISGVDTQYF.

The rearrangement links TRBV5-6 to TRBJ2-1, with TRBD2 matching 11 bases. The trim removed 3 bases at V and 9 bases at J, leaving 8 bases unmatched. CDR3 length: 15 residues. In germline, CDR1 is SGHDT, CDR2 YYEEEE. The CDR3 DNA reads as TGTGCCAGCAGCTCGCGACTAGCGGGAAAGGTTGAGCAGTTCTTC. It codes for CASSSRLAGKVEQFF. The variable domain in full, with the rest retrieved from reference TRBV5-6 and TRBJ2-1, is DAGVTQSPTHLIKTRGQQVTLRCSPKSGHDTVSWYQQALGQGPQFIFQYYEEEERQRGNFPDRFSGHQFPNYSSELNVNALLLGDSALYLCASSSRLAGKVEQFFGPGTRLTVL.

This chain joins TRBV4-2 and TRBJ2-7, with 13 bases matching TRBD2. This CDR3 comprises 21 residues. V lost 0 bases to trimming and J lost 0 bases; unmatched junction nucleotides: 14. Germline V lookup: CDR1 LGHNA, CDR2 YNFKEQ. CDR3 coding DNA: TGTGCCAGCAGCCAAGAGGTCGGAGTGCGGGGACTAGCGGGGAGCTCCTACGAGCAGTACTTC. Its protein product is CASSQEVGVRGLAGSSYEQYF.

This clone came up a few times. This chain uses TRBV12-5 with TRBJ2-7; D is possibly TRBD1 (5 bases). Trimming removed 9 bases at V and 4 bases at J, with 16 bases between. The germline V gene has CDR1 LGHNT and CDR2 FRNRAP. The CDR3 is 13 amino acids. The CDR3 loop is CASKPQGGYEQYF. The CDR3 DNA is TGTGCTAGCAAGCCCCAGGGTGGTTACGAGCAGTACTTC.

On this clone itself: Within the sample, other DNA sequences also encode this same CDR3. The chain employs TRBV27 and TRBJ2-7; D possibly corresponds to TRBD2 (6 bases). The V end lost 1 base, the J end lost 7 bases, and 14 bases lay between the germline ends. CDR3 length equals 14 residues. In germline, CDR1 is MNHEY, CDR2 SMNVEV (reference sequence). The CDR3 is CASSLWGSGEEQYF. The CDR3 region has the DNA TGTGCCAGCAGTTTATGGGGTTCGGGGGAAGAGCAGTACTTC.